A single sample is the source of the 5 T cell receptor beta chains below, sequenced in a study of T cells in Graves' hyperthyroidism and ophthalmopathy (dated by TCRdb to the late 2010s). The library relied on multiplex PCR. Sequencing relied on an Illumina HiSeq 2000. Amplification of TCR beta CDR3 regions was carried out from RNA transcripts. The TCR CDR3 was subjected to a first round of RT-PCR using the HTBI primer set and the Qiagen OneStep RT-PCR kit. The public reads were run again by TCRdb, first through fastp at Q25 and then through MiXCR, and only productive beta chains were kept. When rows share a CDR3 protein, they turn into one entry using the most common DNA and genes. The sample data list approximately 510,000 distinct CDR3 sequences, and about 46% of these were observed just once. About two fifths of the sample comes from the top ten. Sequenced material: peripheral blood or thyroid tissue (not recorded which). These TCRs come from an adult woman with Graves' disease, either hyperthyroidism or ophthalmopathy (not recorded which).

This clonotype was recorded once. The chain recombines TRBV2 with TRBJ1-5; no clear D gene. V was clipped by 9 bases and J by 2 bases, with 14 bases between them. The CDR3 is made up of 14 amino acids. The germline V gene has CDR1 SNHLY and CDR2 FYNNEI. DNA for the CDR3: TGTGCCAGTGGAAGAGAGGGCGGCAATCAGCCCCAGCATTTT. Translated: CASGREGGNQPQHF.

The chain has TRBV7-3 and TRBJ2-5, with 14 bases lining up with TRBD2. Germline values: CDR1 SGHTA, CDR2 FQGTGA. After removal of 4 bases from V and 5 bases from J, the junction contained 3 bases not matched to a gene. The CDR3 covers 15 residues. The CDR3 nucleotides read TGTGCCAGCAGCTCGACTAGCGGGAGGGTGGAGACCCAGTACTTC. This translates into CASSSTSGRVETQYF.

The CDR3 nucleotides read TGTGCCACGCTATCCTTGGACAGGGCCGACACCGGGGAGCTGTTTTTT. This codes for CATLSLDRADTGELFF. The chain couples TRBV24-1 to TRBJ2-2, with 8 bases aligning to TRBD1. Trimming took 10 bases from V and 3 from J; bases not matched to a gene: 12. The germline gives CDR1 KGHDR, CDR2 SFDVKD. The CDR3 totals 16 residues.

The chain couples TRBV7-2 to TRBJ2-7, with D perhaps matching TRBD2 (6 bases). The CDR3 is 15 amino acids. Germline V CDR1 and CDR2: SGHTA, FQGNSA. Deletions cut 0 bases from V and 6 bases from J, with 15 bases between. The DNA of the CDR3 is TGTGCCAGCAGCTTAGCCCTCTTGACTAGTTCCGAGCAGTACTTC. This codes for CASSLALLTSSEQYF.

This clonotype has only a few counts. The chain employs TRBV10-2 and TRBJ1-5; D is ambiguous. The CDR3 is 12 residues long. Looked up from germline, CDR1 is WSHSY and CDR2 is SAAADI. V lost 2 bases and J 7 bases, leaving 6 bases between the germline ends. DNA for the CDR3: TGCGCCAGCAGTGAGAATAGGCAGCCCCAGCATTTT. Translated: CASSENRQPQHF.